The clone carrying this TCR beta chain came up a few times. Germline trimming cut 4 bases from V and 4 bases from J; bases unmatched to any gene: 11. Germline CDR1 and CDR2: SGHAT and FQNNGV. The CDR3 covers 16 residues. This sample is part of a study of identical twins. TCRdb reprocessed the 5' RACE reads with MiXCR, giving one entry per CDR3 protein. The repertoire consists of roughly 260,000 distinct CDR3 sequences, with about an eighth occurring once and the leading ten covering around 9%. Sequencing was carried out using memory (CD45RO+) T cells sorted from blood. The V gene is TRBV11-2, the J gene TRBJ1-1; 8 bases line up with TRBD1. The TCR was taken from a woman between 18 and 29 years old in good health. CDR3 nucleotide sequence: TGTGCCAGCAGCTCACGGACAGGGAATAGGGGCACTGAAGCTTTCTTT. It encodes CASSSRTGNRGTEAFF.